The subject of this entry is one T cell receptor beta chain. No antigen is known for it. The sample comes from a study of shared clonotypes between healthy human individuals. Study-wide points: What naive subsets generally showed was a larger estimated richness than memory subsets showed.

V shed 2 bases and J 4 bases; nucleotides not matched to a gene: 5. The CDR3 has 14 residues. Germline assignment: CDR1 LGHNA and CDR2 YSLEER. CD8 cells regarded as naive lacked CD45RO, were positively chosen for CCR7, and omitted terminally differentiated effector memory CD45RA+ cells. Sequencing was performed with immunoSEQ multiplex PCR; in TCRdb, only in-frame clones are kept and a portion is missing. The data contain some 2,100,000 clones, just over 90% of them singletons. Sequencing used naive CD8+ T cells from PBMCs. The receptor was derived from a man in his late teens or twenties in good health. Some clones in this sample may be carry-over from other donors' samples. This chain connects TRBV4-3 to TRBJ2-7; TRBD1 aligns across 7 bases. CDR3 sequence (DNA): TGCGCCAGCAGCCAACGGACAGGAAAATACGAGCAGTACTTC. Encoded protein: CASSQRTGKYEQYF.